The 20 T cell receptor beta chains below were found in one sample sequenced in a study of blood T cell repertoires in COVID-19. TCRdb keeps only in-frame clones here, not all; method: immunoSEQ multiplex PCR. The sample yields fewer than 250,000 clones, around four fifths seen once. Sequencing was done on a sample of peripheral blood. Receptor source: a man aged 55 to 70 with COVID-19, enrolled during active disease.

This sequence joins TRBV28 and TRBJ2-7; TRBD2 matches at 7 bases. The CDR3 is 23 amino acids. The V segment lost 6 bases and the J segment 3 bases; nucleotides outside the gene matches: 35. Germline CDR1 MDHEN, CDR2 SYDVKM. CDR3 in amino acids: CASSASRLYRSLGGSRTDYEQYF. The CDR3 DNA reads TGTGCCAGCAGCGCAAGCCGTCTCTATCGCTCCCTCGGCGGGAGTCGGACGGACTACGAGCAGTACTTC. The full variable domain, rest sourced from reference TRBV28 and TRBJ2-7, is DVKVTQSSRYLVKRTGEKVFLECVQDMDHENMFWYRQDPGLGLRLIYFSYDVKMKEKGDIPEGYSVSREKKERFSLILESASTNQTSMYLCASSASRLYRSLGGSRTDYEQYFGPGTRLTVT.

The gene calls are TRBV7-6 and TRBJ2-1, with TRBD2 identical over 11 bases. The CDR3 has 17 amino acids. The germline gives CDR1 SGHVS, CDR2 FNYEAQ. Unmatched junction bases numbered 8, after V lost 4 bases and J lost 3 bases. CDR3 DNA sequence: TGTGCCAGCAGCTCCCTTAGCGGGAGGGCCAACTACAATGAGCAGTTCTTC. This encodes CASSSLSGRANYNEQFF.

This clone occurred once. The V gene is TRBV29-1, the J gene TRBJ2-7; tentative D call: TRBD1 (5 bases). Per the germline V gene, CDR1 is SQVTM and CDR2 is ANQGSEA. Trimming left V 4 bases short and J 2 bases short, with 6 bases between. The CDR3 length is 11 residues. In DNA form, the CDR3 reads TGCAGCGTTGGACAGACCTACGAGCAGTACTTC. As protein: CSVGQTYEQYF.

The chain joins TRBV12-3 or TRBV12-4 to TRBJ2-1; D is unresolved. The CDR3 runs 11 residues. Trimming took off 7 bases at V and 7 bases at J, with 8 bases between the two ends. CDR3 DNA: TGTGCCAGCAACAGTTTAAATGAGCAGTTCTTC. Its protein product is CASNSLNEQFF.

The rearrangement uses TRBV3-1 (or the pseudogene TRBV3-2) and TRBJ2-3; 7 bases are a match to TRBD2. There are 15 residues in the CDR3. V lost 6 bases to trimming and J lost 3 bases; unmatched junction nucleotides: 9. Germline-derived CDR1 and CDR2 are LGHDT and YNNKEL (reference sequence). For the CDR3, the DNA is TGTGCCAGCAGGCGGGCTAGCGGCCAGACAGATACGCAGTATTTT. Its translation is CASRRASGQTDTQYF.

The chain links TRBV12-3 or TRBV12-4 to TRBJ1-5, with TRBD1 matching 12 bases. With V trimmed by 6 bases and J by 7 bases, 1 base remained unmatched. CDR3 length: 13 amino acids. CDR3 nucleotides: TGTGCCAGCAGAGGGACAGGGGGCCAGCCCCAGCATTTT. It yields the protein CASRGTGGQPQHF.

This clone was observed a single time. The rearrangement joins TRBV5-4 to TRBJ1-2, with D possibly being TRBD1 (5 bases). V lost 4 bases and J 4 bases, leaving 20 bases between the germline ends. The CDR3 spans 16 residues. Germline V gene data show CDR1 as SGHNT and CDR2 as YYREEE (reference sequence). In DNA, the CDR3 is TGTGCCAGCAGCCCACGGGGGACGGTGGAAAGCTATGGCTACACCTTC. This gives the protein CASSPRGTVESYGYTF. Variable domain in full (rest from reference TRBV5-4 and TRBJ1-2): ETGVTQSPTHLIKTRGQQVTLRCSSQSGHNTVSWYQQALGQGPQFIFQYYREEENGRGNFPPRFSGLQFPNYSSELNVNALELDDSALYLCASSPRGTVESYGYTFGSGTRLTVV.

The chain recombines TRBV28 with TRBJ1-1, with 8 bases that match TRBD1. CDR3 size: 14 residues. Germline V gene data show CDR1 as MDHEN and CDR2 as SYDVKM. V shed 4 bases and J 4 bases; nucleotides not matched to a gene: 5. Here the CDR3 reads CASSYRTGITEAFF. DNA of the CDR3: TGTGCCAGCAGTTATCGGACAGGGATCACTGAAGCTTTCTTT.

The CDR3 here is CAISESGGFNQPQHF. DNA for the CDR3: TGTGCCATCAGTGAGTCCGGGGGGTTCAATCAGCCCCAGCATTTT. The chain carries TRBV10-3 and TRBJ1-5; possibly TRBD1 for D (5 bases). CDR3 length: 15 residues. Germline-derived CDR1 and CDR2 are ENHRY and SYGVKD. The ends were cut back, 0 bases at V and 3 bases at J, with 9 bases in the middle.

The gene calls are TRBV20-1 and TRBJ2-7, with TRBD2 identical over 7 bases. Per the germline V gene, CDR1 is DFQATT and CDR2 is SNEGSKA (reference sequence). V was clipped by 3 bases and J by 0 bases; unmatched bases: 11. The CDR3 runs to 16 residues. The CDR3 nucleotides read TGCAGTGCTAGTCGTGAGTCAGCGGGAAGCTCCTACGAGCAGTACTTC. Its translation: CSASRESAGSSYEQYF.

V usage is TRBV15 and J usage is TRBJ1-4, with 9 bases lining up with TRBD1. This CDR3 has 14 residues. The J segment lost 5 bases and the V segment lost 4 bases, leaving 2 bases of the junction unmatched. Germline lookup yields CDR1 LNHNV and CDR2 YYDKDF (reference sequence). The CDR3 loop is CATSIDRGNEKLFF. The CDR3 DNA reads TGTGCCACCAGCATAGACAGGGGGAATGAAAAACTGTTTTTT.

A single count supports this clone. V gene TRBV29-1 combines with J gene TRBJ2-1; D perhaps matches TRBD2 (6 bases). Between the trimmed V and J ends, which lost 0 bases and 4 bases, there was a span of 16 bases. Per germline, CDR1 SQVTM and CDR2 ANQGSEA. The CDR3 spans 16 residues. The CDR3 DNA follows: TGCAGCGTTGAAGATACAAGCGGGCTAGTGTACAATGAGCAGTTCTTC. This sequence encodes CSVEDTSGLVYNEQFF.

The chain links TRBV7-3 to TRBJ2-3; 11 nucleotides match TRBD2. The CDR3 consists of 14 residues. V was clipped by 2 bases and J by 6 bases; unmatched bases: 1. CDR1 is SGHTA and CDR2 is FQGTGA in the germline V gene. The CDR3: CASSLSSGGDTQYF. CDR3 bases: TGTGCCAGCAGCTTATCTAGCGGGGGGGATACGCAGTATTTT.

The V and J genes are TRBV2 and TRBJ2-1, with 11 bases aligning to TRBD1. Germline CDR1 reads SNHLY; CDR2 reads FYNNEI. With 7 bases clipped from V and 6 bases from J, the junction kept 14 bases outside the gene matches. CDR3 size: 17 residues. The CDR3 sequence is CASNSPGQGDGGNEQFF. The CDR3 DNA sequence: TGTGCCAGCAACTCGCCGGGACAGGGGGACGGGGGCAATGAGCAGTTCTTC.

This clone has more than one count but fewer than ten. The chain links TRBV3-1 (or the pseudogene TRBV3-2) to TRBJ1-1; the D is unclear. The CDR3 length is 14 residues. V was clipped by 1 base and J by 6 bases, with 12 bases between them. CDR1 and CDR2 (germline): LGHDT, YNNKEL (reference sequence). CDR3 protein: CASSQVSGIAEAFF. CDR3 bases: TGTGCCAGCAGCCAAGTTTCGGGGATCGCTGAAGCTTTCTTT.

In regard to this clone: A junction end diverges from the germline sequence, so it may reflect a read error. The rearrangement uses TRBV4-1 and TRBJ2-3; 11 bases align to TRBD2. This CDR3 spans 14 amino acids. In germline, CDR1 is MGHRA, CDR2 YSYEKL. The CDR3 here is CASSQGLAGLLPSF. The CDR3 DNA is TGCGCCAGCAGCCAAGGACTAGCGGGGCTTCTGCCAAGTTTT.

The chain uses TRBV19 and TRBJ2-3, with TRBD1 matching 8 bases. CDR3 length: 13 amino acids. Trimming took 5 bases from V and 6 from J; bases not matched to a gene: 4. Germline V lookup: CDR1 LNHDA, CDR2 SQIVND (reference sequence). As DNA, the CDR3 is TGTGCCAGTAGTCGCCGGGACAGGGATACGCAGTATTTT. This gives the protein CASSRRDRDTQYF.

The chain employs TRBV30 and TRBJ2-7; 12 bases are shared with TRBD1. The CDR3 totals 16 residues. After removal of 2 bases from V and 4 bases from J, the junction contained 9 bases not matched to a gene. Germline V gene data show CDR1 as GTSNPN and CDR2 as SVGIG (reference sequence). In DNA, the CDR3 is TGTGCCTGGAGTCCCTCCAGGGACAGGGGGCGGTACGAGCAGTACTTC. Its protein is CAWSPSRDRGRYEQYF.

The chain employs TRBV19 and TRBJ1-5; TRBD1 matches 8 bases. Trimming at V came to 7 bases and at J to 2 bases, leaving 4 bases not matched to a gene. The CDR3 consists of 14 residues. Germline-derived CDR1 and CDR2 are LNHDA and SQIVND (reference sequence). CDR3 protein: CASMGTGGNQPQHF. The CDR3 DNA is TGTGCCAGTATGGGGACAGGCGGCAATCAGCCCCAGCATTTT.

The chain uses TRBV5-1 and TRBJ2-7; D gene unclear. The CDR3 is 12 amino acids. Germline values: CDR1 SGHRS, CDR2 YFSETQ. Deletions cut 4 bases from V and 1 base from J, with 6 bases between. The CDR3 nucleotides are TGCGCCAGCAGCAACAGTTCCTACGAGCAGTACTTC. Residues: CASSNSSYEQYF.